Presented here are 6 T cell receptor beta chains from one specimen sequenced in a study of T cell responses to AZD1222 COVID-19 vaccine. Clones were read by immunoSEQ multiplex PCR, and TCRdb kept only the in-frame ones, dropping some. Here the sample spans more than 150,000 clones, more than 80% being singletons. The starting material was peripheral blood, obtained on day 0 of AZD1222 vaccination. Source of these receptors: an adult in good health.

The chain combines TRBV4-2 with TRBJ2-3; 7 bases are shared with TRBD2. The germline V gene encodes CDR1 LGHNA and CDR2 YNFKEQ. V shed 0 bases and J 1 base; nucleotides not matched to a gene: 4. The CDR3 totals 16 residues. The CDR3 region is CASSQDRAGGTDTQYF. The DNA for the CDR3 is TGTGCCAGCAGCCAAGATCGTGCGGGGGGCACAGATACGCAGTATTTT.

The rearrangement uses TRBV18 and TRBJ2-2, with D perhaps matching TRBD2 (5 bases). CDR3 length: 14 amino acids. The germline V gene encodes CDR1 KGHSH and CDR2 LQKENI. V shed 0 bases and J shed 7 bases, with 9 bases lying between them. The CDR3 sequence is CASSPPNGGGELFF. CDR3 sequence (DNA): TGTGCCAGCTCACCACCGAATGGAGGCGGGGAGCTGTTTTTT.

This clone appeared once. The rearrangement links TRBV7-2 to TRBJ2-3; D may be TRBD1 (5 bases). The CDR3 has 14 residues. Trimming pared 1 base from V and 3 bases from J, leaving 8 bases between. In germline, CDR1 is SGHTA, CDR2 FQGNSA. CDR3 coding DNA: TGTGCCAGCAGCTTAGACCAGGGTACAGATACGCAGTATTTT. Translation: CASSLDQGTDTQYF.

The CDR3 spells CASSRGEGANEKLFF. The CDR3 DNA sequence: TGTGCCAGCAGCCGCGGGGAGGGAGCTAATGAAAAACTGTTTTTT. V and J are TRBV7-9 and TRBJ1-4; D is undetermined. Germline V gene data show CDR1 as SEHNR and CDR2 as FQNEAQ (reference sequence). The length of the CDR3 is 15 residues. Between the trimmed V and J ends, which lost 5 bases and 3 bases, there was a span of 13 bases. The variable domain in full, completed from reference TRBV7-9 and TRBJ1-4, reads DTGVSQNPRHKITKRGQNVTFRCDPISEHNRLYWYRQTLGQGPEFLTYFQNEAQLEKSRLLSDRFSAERPKGSFSTLEIQRTEQGDSAMYLCASSRGEGANEKLFFGSGTQLSVL.

The V gene is TRBV5-3, the J gene TRBJ1-5; TRBD1 might be the D (5 bases). TRBV5-3 is an open reading frame, and its role is uncertain. The CDR3 has 16 amino acids. Trimming stripped 0 bases from V and 3 bases from J, with 13 bases between. For the CDR3, the DNA is TGTGCCAGAAGCTTGGGGGGGTCCTGTGCCAATCAGCCCCAGCATTTT. Translating it yields CARSLGGSCANQPQHF.

V and J are TRBV18 and TRBJ2-7; TRBD2 matches 10 bases. V was clipped by 2 bases and J by 0 bases; unmatched bases: 7. This CDR3 comprises 17 residues. Germline CDR1 KGHSH, CDR2 LQKENI. The CDR3 is CASSPALAGVNSYEQYF. The DNA of the CDR3 is TGTGCCAGCTCACCAGCTCTAGCGGGAGTAAACTCCTACGAGCAGTACTTC.